This T cell receptor beta chain was found in a study of shared clonotypes between healthy human individuals. At the level of the study: Used for every donor were three CD4 naive, three CD4 memory, two CD8 naive and one CD8 memory plate. Study observations and caveats: Collection of samples was limited to blood; tissue repertoires likely differ.

Sequencing was at deep level. TCRdb keeps only in-frame clones here, not all; method: immunoSEQ multiplex PCR. This repertoire shows around 750,000 clones, roughly 70% found once; its top ten account for 1.5% to 2%. Trimming left V 0 bases short and J 0 bases short, with 15 bases between. This CDR3 is built from 18 residues. Germline V gene sequence: CDR1 MNHNS, CDR2 SASEGT. Remarks on this clone: Its antigen is still unknown.

Sample: memory CD4+ T cells sorted from blood. Regarding subset: CD45RA-negative fraction. The chain links TRBV6-1 to TRBJ2-4, with D perhaps given as TRBD1 or TRBD2 (5 bases each). This TCR was recovered from a woman aged 30 to 39 in good health. In nucleotides, the CDR3 is TGTGCCAGCAGTGAAGCGGGGCTTGCGGGCAGAGCCAAAAACATTCAGTACTTC. This gives the protein CASSEAGLAGRAKNIQYF.